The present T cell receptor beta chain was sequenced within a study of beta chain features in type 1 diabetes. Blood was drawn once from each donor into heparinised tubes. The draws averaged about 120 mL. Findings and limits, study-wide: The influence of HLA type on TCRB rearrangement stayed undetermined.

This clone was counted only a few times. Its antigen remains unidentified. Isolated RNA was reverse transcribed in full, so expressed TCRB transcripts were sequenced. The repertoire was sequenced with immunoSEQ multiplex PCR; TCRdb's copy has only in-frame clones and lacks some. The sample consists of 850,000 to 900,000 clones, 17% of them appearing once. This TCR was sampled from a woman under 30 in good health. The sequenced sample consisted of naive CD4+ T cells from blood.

CDR3 region: CASSLANSGNTIYF. The CDR3 DNA reads TGTGCCAGCAGCTTAGCCAATTCTGGAAACACCATATATTTT. The V gene is TRBV11-2, the J gene TRBJ1-3; no clear D gene. Germline-derived CDR1 and CDR2 are SGHAT and FQNNGV. With 1 base removed from V and 1 base from J, the gap between germline ends came to 5 bases. This CDR3 is 14 amino acids long.